A single sample is the source of the 30 T cell receptor beta chains below, sequenced in a study of blood T cell repertoires in COVID-19. The repertoire was sequenced with immunoSEQ multiplex PCR; TCRdb's copy has only in-frame clones and lacks some. The sample contains approximately 120,000 clones, around 80% of which appear only once. The specimen was peripheral blood. These receptor sequences come from a human donor in a cohort sampled during active COVID-19.

As to this clone: Other nucleotide sequences in the sample specify the same CDR3. The rearrangement joins TRBV12-3 or TRBV12-4 to TRBJ1-1, with D possibly matching TRBD1 (5 bases). V shed 5 bases and J shed 2 bases, with 9 bases lying between them. CDR3 length: 13 residues. As DNA, the CDR3 is TGTGCCAGCAGTCTGGGACTAAACACTGAAGCTTTCTTT. Translation: CASSLGLNTEAFF.

J is TRBJ1-3 and V is TRBV30; the D gene is possibly TRBD1 (5 bases). The CDR3 is made up of 14 amino acids. The V and J ends lost 4 bases and 0 bases respectively, with 10 bases between them. From germline, CDR1 is GTSNPN and CDR2 SVGIG (reference sequence). CDR3 sequence: CAWTPGDSGNTIYF. The CDR3 nucleotides read TGTGCCTGGACACCGGGGGACTCTGGAAACACCATATATTTT.

V and J are TRBV7-9 and TRBJ2-2; no definite D call. Germline CDR1 SEHNR, CDR2 FQNEAQ (reference sequence). This CDR3 is built from 14 residues. V lost 1 base and J lost 7, with 10 bases in between. This chain's CDR3 is CASSLGYGFGELFF. In DNA form, the CDR3 reads TGTGCCAGCAGCTTAGGATACGGGTTCGGGGAGCTGTTTTTT.

This clone was seen once. The CDR3 DNA reads as TGTGCCAGCAGGGACAATTCGGAGACCCAGTACTTC. Protein sequence: CASRDNSETQYF. The genes are TRBV25-1 and TRBJ2-5; a weak D match, TRBD1 (5 bases). The germline V gene has CDR1 MGHDK and CDR2 SYGVNS. The germline V and J ends were trimmed by 6 bases and 5 bases, with 10 bases remaining between them. This CDR3 has 12 residues. Full variable domain (rest looked up from reference TRBV25-1 and TRBJ2-5): EADIYQTPRYLVIGTGKKITLECSQTMGHDKMYWYQQDPGMELHLIHYSYGVNSTEKGDLSSESTVSRIRTEHFPLTLESARPSHTSQYLCASRDNSETQYFGPGTRLLVL.

V gene TRBV15 combines with J gene TRBJ2-2; no clear D. Deletions cut 4 bases from V and 10 bases from J, with 7 bases between. The CDR3 contains 11 residues. Germline lookup yields CDR1 LNHNV and CDR2 YYDKDF (reference sequence). CDR3 loop: CATSTYKELFF. CDR3 DNA: TGTGCCACCAGCACTTATAAGGAGCTGTTTTTT.

The V call is TRBV6-6, the J call TRBJ1-1; D unresolved. Trimming removed 6 bases from V and 1 base from J, with 6 bases in between. In germline, CDR1 is MNHNY, CDR2 SVGAGI (reference sequence). This CDR3 has 12 amino acids. CDR3 loop: CASSTGNTEAFF. In DNA form, the CDR3 reads TGTGCCAGCAGCACTGGGAACACTGAAGCTTTCTTT.

CDR3 bases: TGTGCCAGCAGTCCAGGGCGCGTGGTTGGCTACACCTTC. This encodes CASSPGRVVGYTF. This chain connects TRBV27 to TRBJ1-2, with a possible D match to TRBD1 (5 bases). Trimming stripped 5 bases from V and 7 bases from J, with 14 bases between. The CDR3 totals 13 residues. The germline CDR1 and CDR2 sequences are MNHEY and SMNVEV (reference sequence).

This clone turned up a few times. The sample holds other DNA sequences that translate to the same CDR3. This chain links TRBV28 with TRBJ1-2, with 9 bases that match TRBD1. With 5 bases clipped from V and 2 bases from J, the junction kept 3 bases outside the gene matches. Germline lookup yields CDR1 MDHEN and CDR2 SYDVKM. This CDR3 has 14 residues. CDR3 amino acids: CASSLGQGNYGYTF. The CDR3 DNA reads as TGTGCCAGCAGTCTCGGACAGGGGAACTATGGCTACACCTTC.

The chain is built from TRBV29-1 and TRBJ2-7; 8 bases are a match to TRBD1. This CDR3 spans 13 amino acids. The trim removed 1 base at V and 2 bases at J, leaving 1 base unmatched. Germline lookup yields CDR1 SQVTM and CDR2 ANQGSEA. CDR3 region: CSVEGDRTYEQYF. CDR3 nucleotides: TGCAGCGTTGAAGGGGACAGGACCTACGAGCAGTACTTC.

This chain links TRBV10-1 with TRBJ2-3; 10 positions agree with TRBD2. Germline V lookup: CDR1 WNHNN, CDR2 SYGVQD (reference sequence). J gave up 7 bases and V 3 bases, and 10 bases lay outside the gene matches. The CDR3 has 16 amino acids. CDR3 coding DNA: TGCGCCAGCAGTGACGGGAGCGGGGGGGCCAAAAATACGCAGTATTTT. It yields the protein CASSDGSGGAKNTQYF.

This clone came up a few times. V usage is TRBV2 and J usage is TRBJ1-5; unclear D gene. The germline CDR1 and CDR2 sequences are SNHLY and FYNNEI. The CDR3 is 13 amino acids. The ends were cut back, 4 bases at V and 2 bases at J, with 6 bases in the middle. The CDR3 DNA reads TGTGCCAGCAGTGCGAGGGGCAATCAGCCCCAGCATTTT. This encodes CASSARGNQPQHF.

The CDR3 here is CASSFPGQTSRYGYTF. CDR3 DNA: TGTGCCAGCAGCTTCCCGGGACAGACAAGCCGCTATGGCTACACCTTC. This sequence joins TRBV11-2 and TRBJ1-2; 7 positions agree with TRBD1. V dropped 3 bases and J dropped 4; count of bases not matched to a gene: 11. CDR3 size: 16 residues. CDR1 is SGHAT and CDR2 is FQNNGV in the germline V gene.

V is TRBV5-1 and J is TRBJ2-1; possibly TRBD1 for D (8 bases). V was clipped by 4 bases and J by 7 bases, with 21 bases between them. Germline V gene data show CDR1 as SGHRS and CDR2 as YFSETQ. This CDR3 is built from 16 residues. Here the CDR3 DNA reads TGCGCCAGCAGCCCACACAGGGGGGGGGCGGGGAATGAGCAGTTCTTC. It translates to CASSPHRGGAGNEQFF.

In its sample, this clone was seen a few times. The CDR3 spells CASRRGTGPYQPQHF. DNA for the CDR3: TGTGCCAGCAGGAGGGGGACAGGGCCCTATCAGCCCCAGCATTTT. The chain couples TRBV2 to TRBJ1-5, with 9 bases aligning to TRBD1. This CDR3 has 15 amino acids. CDR1 is SNHLY, CDR2 FYNNEI, per germline. Losses at the gene ends were 6 bases for V and 5 bases for J; bases not matched to a gene: 8.

The V gene is TRBV19, the J gene TRBJ1-1, with TRBD1 as a possible D gene (6 bases). The CDR3 loop spans 13 amino acids. The ends were cut back, 4 bases at V and 3 bases at J, with 9 bases in the middle. Per germline, CDR1 LNHDA and CDR2 SQIVND (reference sequence). In nucleotides, the CDR3 is TGTGCCAGTAGTACGACAGGAGACACTGAAGCTTTCTTT. This sequence encodes CASSTTGDTEAFF.

The rearrangement links TRBV6-5 to TRBJ1-6; no reliable D call. The V end lost 7 bases, the J end lost 9 bases, and 16 bases lay between the germline ends. In germline, CDR1 is MNHEY, CDR2 SVGAGI. This CDR3 region has 14 residues. The CDR3 protein is CASKRGRTSSPLHF. As DNA, the CDR3 is TGTGCCAGCAAAAGAGGGCGGACCTCTTCACCCCTCCACTTT.

The chain joins TRBV2 to TRBJ2-3, with 10 bases matching TRBD2. The V and J ends lost 6 bases and 1 base, in that order; junction bases with no gene match: 1. Per germline, CDR1 SNHLY and CDR2 FYNNEI. This CDR3 is built from 14 residues. The CDR3 DNA reads TGTGCCAGCAGGGGGACTAGCGGCACAGATACGCAGTATTTT. It encodes CASRGTSGTDTQYF.

V is TRBV7-8 and J is TRBJ2-7, with 8 bases matching TRBD1. This CDR3 is built from 16 residues. Germline loops: CDR1 SGHVS, CDR2 FQNEAQ. Trimming cost V 2 bases and J 2 bases; bases outside gene matches: 8. The CDR3 nucleotides read TGTGCCAGCAGCTTAAGACCGGGACAGGAGGCCTACGAGCAGTACTTC. As protein: CASSLRPGQEAYEQYF.

The rearrangement uses TRBV13 and TRBJ2-3; D is perhaps TRBD2 (5 bases). CDR3 size: 16 residues. Germline CDR1 reads PRHDT; CDR2 reads FYEKMQ (reference sequence). The germline V and J ends were trimmed by 5 bases and 2 bases, with 17 bases remaining between them. The CDR3 DNA follows: TGTGCCAGCAGCCCCCTTGGGCTAGCCCTCACAGATACGCAGTATTTT. Translating it yields CASSPLGLALTDTQYF.

The V and J genes are TRBV6-5 and TRBJ1-2, with a possible D match to TRBD1 (6 bases). Germline V gives CDR1 MNHEY, CDR2 SVGAGI. CDR3 length: 12 amino acids. Between the trimmed V and J ends, which lost 6 bases and 5 bases, there was a span of 10 bases. In DNA, the CDR3 is TGTGCCAGCAGCCCCGGACAGTATGGCTACACCTTC. As protein: CASSPGQYGYTF.

CDR3 nucleotide sequence: TGTGCCAGCCGGTGGACAGTAAATGAAAAACTGTTTTTT. Encoded protein: CASRWTVNEKLFF. The chain joins TRBV11-2 to TRBJ1-4; possible D gene TRBD1, 6 bases. The V gene lost 8 bases and the J gene lost 5 bases, with 12 bases spanning the gap. This CDR3 region has 13 residues. CDR1 and CDR2 from the germline V gene are SGHAT and FQNNGV. Variable domain in full (rest from reference TRBV11-2 and TRBJ1-4): EAGVAQSPRYKIIEKRQSVAFWCNPISGHATLYWYQQILGQGPKLLIQFQNNGVVDDSQLPKDRFSAERLKGVDSTLKIQPAKLEDSAVYLCASRWTVNEKLFFGSGTQLSVL.

This chain connects TRBV5-6 to TRBJ2-3; weak D call: TRBD2 (6 bases). The CDR3 length is 12 residues. V lost 2 bases and J 6 bases, leaving 7 bases between the germline ends. Germline-derived CDR1 and CDR2 are SGHDT and YYEEEE. The CDR3 sequence is CASSFGGDTQYF. The CDR3 DNA sequence: TGTGCCAGCAGCTTCGGGGGTGATACGCAGTATTTT.

This rearrangement joins TRBV10-3 to TRBJ1-3; TRBD1 matches at 9 bases. The germline V gene has CDR1 ENHRY and CDR2 SYGVKD. V dropped 10 bases and J dropped 4; count of bases not matched to a gene: 5. The CDR3 has 13 residues. In DNA, the CDR3 is TGTGCCACTGAGGGACAGGGAGGAAACACCATATATTTT. It codes for CATEGQGGNTIYF.

The chain has TRBV30 and TRBJ1-4; D uncertain. This CDR3 has 14 amino acids. The germline V gene has CDR1 GTSNPN and CDR2 SVGIG (reference sequence). The V gene lost 3 bases and the J gene lost 0 bases, with 8 bases spanning the gap. The CDR3 region is CAWSLDSTNEKLFF. CDR3 coding DNA: TGTGCCTGGAGCCTCGACTCAACTAATGAAAAACTGTTTTTT.

The chain links TRBV5-4 to TRBJ2-4, with D tentatively TRBD1 (5 bases). Germline CDR1 SGHNT, CDR2 YYREEE (reference sequence). V was trimmed by 4 bases and J by 4 bases, leaving 12 bases between them. The CDR3 sequence is 14 residues long. Here the CDR3 reads CASSAPDTKNIQYF. The CDR3 nucleotides read TGTGCCAGCAGCGCCCCGGACACAAAAAACATTCAGTACTTC.

This chain connects TRBV28 to TRBJ2-2; D might be TRBD2 (5 bases). The CDR3 runs to 13 residues. The germline V gene encodes CDR1 MDHEN and CDR2 SYDVKM. Trimming stripped 7 bases from V and 7 bases from J, with 13 bases between. The DNA of the CDR3 is TGTGCCAGCATGTTCGGGGTGGACGGGGAGCTGTTTTTT. This encodes CASMFGVDGELFF.

The chain employs TRBV10-1 and TRBJ2-1, with 7 bases lining up with TRBD1. Trimming took 0 bases from V and 5 from J; bases not matched to a gene: 10. The CDR3 is 17 residues long. Per the germline V gene, CDR1 is WNHNN and CDR2 is SYGVQD (reference sequence). CDR3 loop: CASSESGQPTPHNEQFF. The CDR3 DNA follows: TGCGCCAGCAGTGAGTCGGGACAGCCTACACCCCACAATGAGCAGTTCTTC.

The chain employs TRBV19 and TRBJ1-2; D is possibly TRBD1 (5 bases). Trimming shortened V by 7 bases and J by 4 bases, and 25 bases separated the two germline ends. The CDR3 consists of 17 residues. Germline assignment: CDR1 LNHDA and CDR2 SQIVND (reference sequence). Here the CDR3 reads CASTTPVYGGKGYGYTF. Here the CDR3 DNA reads TGTGCCAGTACGACCCCAGTATATGGGGGGAAGGGCTATGGCTACACCTTC. Full variable domain (remainder filled in from reference TRBV19 and TRBJ1-2): DGGITQSPKYLFRKEGQNVTLSCEQNLNHDAMYWYRQDPGQGLRLIYYSQIVNDFQKGDIAEGYSVSREKKESFPLTVTSAQKNPTAFYLCASTTPVYGGKGYGYTFGSGTRLTVV.

This clone occurred once. The chain joins TRBV2 to TRBJ2-7, with TRBD2 matching over 11 bases. The trim removed 5 bases at V and 3 bases at J, leaving 15 bases unmatched. The CDR3 loop spans 18 amino acids. In germline, CDR1 is SNHLY, CDR2 FYNNEI. The CDR3 loop is CASSSAAGTSGLYYEQYF. In DNA form, the CDR3 reads TGTGCCAGCAGTTCGGCCGCTGGGACTAGCGGCCTCTACTACGAGCAGTACTTC.

The chain carries TRBV12-3 or TRBV12-4 and TRBJ1-2; 8 bases align to TRBD1. The CDR3 loop spans 13 amino acids. Unmatched junction bases numbered 4, after V lost 7 bases and J lost 3 bases. CDR3 in DNA: TGTGCCAGCAATAAGGACAGGGACTATGGCTACACCTTC. Its protein product is CASNKDRDYGYTF.